What follows describes a single TCR beta chain. Its specificity is unknown. This sample was taken from a study of OX40 agonist ivuxolimab in advanced cancers. The overall study: A diagnosis of hepatocellular carcinoma, melanoma, renal cell or head and neck cancer was present in dose-escalation patients. Prior therapy, whether anti-PD-1, anti-PD-L1 or anti-CTLA-4, was allowed, and under 50% had some.

V was pared by 4 bases and J by 3 bases, with 5 bases of the junction left unmatched. The germline gives CDR1 SGHAT, CDR2 FQNNGV. The CDR3 covers 15 residues. Study-level results: Researchers did not establish what antigens the expanded peripheral T cells target.

Produced via immunoSEQ multiplex PCR; TCRdb's table is partial and in-frame only. In the table there are fewer than 55,000 clones, 65% to 85% of which are singletons. The investigators sampled blood at baseline, at cycle 4 day 1, and at cycle 7 day 1. This sequence originates from an adult with an advanced solid tumor such as melanoma, head and neck, liver or kidney cancer. This specimen consisted of CD4+ or CD8+ T cells sorted from blood, obtained in a trial of the OX40 agonist ivuxolimab. The chain has TRBV11-2 and TRBJ2-5; 10 nucleotides line up with TRBD1. The CDR3 spells CASSSWTGGKETQYF. CDR3 DNA sequence: TGTGCCAGCAGCTCCTGGACAGGGGGGAAAGAGACCCAGTACTTC.